Listed below are T cell receptor beta chains from one sample, sequenced in a study of CD8 T cells in ankylosing spondylitis. MiXCR, applied by TCRdb to the 5' RACE reads, yields one record per CDR3 protein. The sample carries 290,000 or so distinct CDR3 sequences, around 21% recorded once. Sequenced input: blood, either unsorted or a sorted T cell fraction (not recorded which). All receptors derive from a female donor with ankylosing spondylitis or in good health (not recorded which). Both conserved end residues are part of each CDR3. The order of the fields is clone size, D gene, V gene, J gene, CDR3 DNA, CDR3 protein. The D gene is left open where the match is weak. Clone size is shown for a subset of rows, as once, few, many or a class of expanded clone.

size: many; D: TRBD2; V: TRBV12-3/TRBV12-4; J: TRBJ2-3; DNA: TGTGCCAGCAGTTTAGCGGGTGTCAAGTGGCGGGAGTTGAATACGCAGTATTTT; CDR3: CASSLAGVKWRELNTQYF
size: few; D: NA; V: TRBV7-9; J: TRBJ1-5; DNA: TGTGCCAGCAGCTTATTGGGTCGGCAGCCCCAGCATTTT; CDR3: CASSLLGRQPQHF
size: few; D: NA; V: TRBV6-2/TRBV6-3; J: TRBJ2-1; DNA: TGTGCCAGCAGTAGGGGGACTACCCACAATGAGCAGTTCTTC; CDR3: CASSRGTTHNEQFF
size: many; D: TRBD2; V: TRBV12-3/TRBV12-4; J: TRBJ2-1; DNA: TGTGCCAGCAGCTTAGCGGGGGGGCCCTACAATGAGCAGTTCTTC; CDR3: CASSLAGGPYNEQFF
size: few; D: TRBD1; V: TRBV7-2; J: TRBJ1-5; DNA: TGTGCCAGCAGCCTGACAGGGCTCAATCAGCCCCAGCATTTT; CDR3: CASSLTGLNQPQHF
size: NA; D: TRBD2; V: TRBV20-1; J: TRBJ2-1; DNA: TGCAGTGCTAGTCGTGCTAGCGGGTACTACAATGAGCAGTTCTTC; CDR3: CSASRASGYYNEQFF
size: NA; D: TRBD1; V: TRBV2; J: TRBJ2-7; DNA: TGTGCCAGCAGTCTGTCCGGGACAGCCTTC; CDR3: CASSLSGTAF
size: NA; D: NA; V: TRBV3-1; J: TRBJ2-5; DNA: TGTGCCAGCAGCCAAGATACCGGACCGGGGTCCCAGTACTTC; CDR3: CASSQDTGPGSQYF
size: NA; D: TRBD2; V: TRBV5-6; J: TRBJ2-1; DNA: TGTGCCAGCAGCTTTGGTCTAGCGGGAGGCGATGAGCAGTTCTTC; CDR3: CASSFGLAGGDEQFF
size: NA; D: TRBD1; V: TRBV29-1; J: TRBJ2-3; DNA: TGCAGCGTAGACAGGGAGAGTGCGGATACGCAGTATTTT; CDR3: CSVDRESADTQYF
size: few; D: NA; V: TRBV6-1; J: TRBJ2-3; DNA: TGTGCCAGCAGGGCTCGTGTAGGACTCACAGATACGCAGTATTTT; CDR3: CASRARVGLTDTQYF
size: NA; D: TRBD1; V: TRBV12-3/TRBV12-4; J: TRBJ2-3; DNA: TGTGCCAGCAGTTTTACCGGGACAGGGGAAACAGATACGCAGTATTTT; CDR3: CASSFTGTGETDTQYF
size: once; D: NA; V: TRBV6-2/TRBV6-3; J: TRBJ2-2; DNA: TGTGCCAGCAGTTACGGGGGCTCCACCGGGGAGCTGTTTTTT; CDR3: CASSYGGSTGELFF
size: NA; D: TRBD2; V: TRBV20-1; J: TRBJ2-1; DNA: TGCAGTGCTAGTCAGCGGGAGAGGCAGCAGTTCTTC; CDR3: CSASQRERQQFF
size: few; D: NA; V: TRBV6-5; J: TRBJ1-1; DNA: TGTGCCAGCAGTGCAGCGGGGGGGGCGACTTTCTTT; CDR3: CASSAAGGATFF
size: few; D: NA; V: TRBV7-9; J: TRBJ2-7; DNA: TGTGCCAGCAGCCGTACAGGGCTTAGCTCCTACGAGCAGTACTTC; CDR3: CASSRTGLSSYEQYF
size: few; D: NA; V: TRBV4-2; J: TRBJ1-1; DNA: TGTGCCAGCAGCCTACACGCTTTGACTTTCTTT; CDR3: CASSLHALTFF
size: few; D: TRBD2; V: TRBV20-1; J: TRBJ2-1; DNA: TGCAGTGCTAGCAGACTAGCACGCTACAATGAGCAGTTCTTC; CDR3: CSASRLARYNEQFF
size: few; D: NA; V: TRBV29-1; J: TRBJ1-1; DNA: TGCAGCGTTGACTCCCCAAACCTACGGGGAGCTTTCTTT; CDR3: CSVDSPNLRGAFF
size: NA; D: NA; V: TRBV4-3; J: TRBJ2-7; DNA: TGCGCCAGCAGCCAAGATCAACAGTCCTACGAGCAGTACTTC; CDR3: CASSQDQQSYEQYF
size: few; D: TRBD2; V: TRBV29-1; J: TRBJ2-7; DNA: TGCAGCGTGGGGATGACTAGCGGGAGACCCTACGAGCAGTACTTC; CDR3: CSVGMTSGRPYEQYF
size: NA; D: NA; V: TRBV18; J: TRBJ2-3; DNA: TGTGCCAGCTCCCCACCCCAGGGCACAGATACGCAGTATTTT; CDR3: CASSPPQGTDTQYF
size: NA; D: NA; V: TRBV11-2; J: TRBJ2-3; DNA: TGTGCCAGCAGCTCTGGAAAGATCTTAGGGACTAGCACAGATACGCAGTATTTT; CDR3: CASSSGKILGTSTDTQYF